This entry lists 16 T cell receptor beta chains sequenced from one sample in a study of T cells after yellow fever vaccination. MiXCR, applied by TCRdb to the 5' RACE reads, yields one record per CDR3 protein. The data show some 290,000 distinct CDR3 sequences, over 8.5% seen once. Here the sequenced sample was CD4+ T cells sorted from PBMCs, taken 45 days after the yellow fever booster vaccination. The receptors shown here come from a man younger than 35 who received the YFV17D yellow fever vaccine.

The CDR3 nucleotides are TGCGCCAGCAGCCTTTTACGCTTGGGGAGGGGCACAGATACGCAGTATTTT. Protein product: CASSLLRLGRGTDTQYF. The gene calls are TRBV4-1 and TRBJ2-3; 7 nucleotides line up with TRBD2. The length of the CDR3 is 17 residues. With 4 bases clipped from V and 1 base from J, the junction kept 11 bases outside the gene matches. CDR1 is MGHRA, CDR2 YSYEKL, per germline.

The chain is built from TRBV25-1 and TRBJ1-1, with 10 bases lining up with TRBD1. In germline, CDR1 is MGHDK, CDR2 SYGVNS. Unmatched junction bases numbered 7, after V lost 8 bases and J lost 10 bases. The CDR3 totals 12 residues. This CDR3 reads CASPEGTGVAFF. CDR3 nucleotide sequence: TGTGCCAGCCCTGAGGGGACAGGGGTAGCTTTCTTT. Together with reference TRBV25-1 and TRBJ1-1, the CDR3 gives the full variable domain: EADIYQTPRYLVIGTGKKITLECSQTMGHDKMYWYQQDPGMELHLIHYSYGVNSTEKGDLSSESTVSRIRTEHFPLTLESARPSHTSQYLCASPEGTGVAFFGQGTRLTVV.

The V and J genes are TRBV10-1 and TRBJ2-1; TRBD2 matches 8 bases. The CDR3 is made up of 14 amino acids. V lost 8 bases and J lost 8; bases outside the gene matches: 11. Germline V gene data show CDR1 as WNHNN and CDR2 as SYGVQD (reference sequence). CDR3 protein: CASSRLTGGYEQFF. CDR3 bases: TGCGCCAGCTCCCGACTTACGGGGGGGTATGAGCAGTTCTTC.

The J gene is TRBJ1-1, the V gene TRBV3-1; TRBD1 is a possible D gene (5 bases). Germline V gene lookup returns CDR1 LGHDT and CDR2 YNNKEL (reference sequence). Trimming pared 5 bases from V and 6 bases from J, leaving 13 bases between. The CDR3 length is 13 residues. CDR3 region: CASSLHGGSEAFF. The CDR3, as DNA: TGTGCCAGCAGCTTGCACGGGGGGTCTGAAGCTTTCTTT.

CDR3 DNA: TGTGCCGGTGGGACAGGGGGCAGATCACCCCTCCACTTT. The encoded protein is CAGGTGGRSPLHF. The chain links TRBV2 to TRBJ1-6; 12 bases agree with TRBD1. The CDR3 runs 13 residues. The germline V gene has CDR1 SNHLY and CDR2 FYNNEI. V dropped 11 bases and J dropped 10; count of bases not matched to a gene: 6.

The V and J genes are TRBV5-4 and TRBJ1-2; possible D gene TRBD1, 5 bases. The germline V and J ends were trimmed by 2 bases and 4 bases, with 12 bases remaining between them. In germline, CDR1 is SGHNT, CDR2 YYREEE (reference sequence). This CDR3 is built from 14 residues. The CDR3 DNA reads TGTGCCAGCAGCTTTGACCCGGGGGGCTATGGCTACACCTTC. Translating gives CASSFDPGGYGYTF.

The rearrangement uses TRBV6-1 and TRBJ2-1; D is unclear. The length of the CDR3 is 15 residues. Germline CDR1 reads MNHNS; CDR2 reads SASEGT. V shed 5 bases and J shed 2 bases, with 13 bases lying between them. The CDR3 nucleotides are TGTGCCAGCAGTCCCCTGCTAGTGGCCTACAATGAGCAGTTCTTC. Translation: CASSPLLVAYNEQFF.

V usage is TRBV25-1 and J usage is TRBJ2-3, with a possible D match to TRBD1 (6 bases). This CDR3 has 16 residues. Germline CDR1 and CDR2: MGHDK and SYGVNS. V shed 1 base and J shed 4 bases, with 15 bases lying between them. This chain's CDR3 is CASSELGRGRADTQYF. For the CDR3, the DNA is TGTGCCAGCAGTGAATTGGGCAGGGGTCGCGCAGATACGCAGTATTTT. Using reference TRBV25-1 and TRBJ2-3 for the parts outside the CDR3, the full variable domain is EADIYQTPRYLVIGTGKKITLECSQTMGHDKMYWYQQDPGMELHLIHYSYGVNSTEKGDLSSESTVSRIRTEHFPLTLESARPSHTSQYLCASSELGRGRADTQYFGPGTRLTVL.

V and J are TRBV7-9 and TRBJ1-1; TRBD1 might be the D (5 bases). V was cut by 4 bases and J by 5 bases, with 8 bases left in between. The V gene's germline CDR1 is SEHNR and CDR2 FQNEAQ (reference sequence). This CDR3 is built from 12 residues. CDR3 sequence (DNA): TGTGCCAGCAGCTCTCAGGGTACTGAAGCTTTCTTT. It specifies CASSSQGTEAFF.

This clonotype showed up many times. CDR3 amino acids: CASSSRRNEQYV. DNA of the CDR3: TGTGCCAGCAGCTCGCGGCGGAACGAGCAGTACGTC. The chain couples TRBV12-3 or TRBV12-4 to TRBJ2-7; no clear D gene. This CDR3 has 12 amino acids. Trimming left V 6 bases short and J 5 bases short, with 11 bases between.

This clonotype was detected a few times. V is TRBV10-3 and J is TRBJ2-2, with no clear D. V gave up 2 bases and J gave up 4 bases, with 17 bases separating them. Germline V gene sequence: CDR1 ENHRY, CDR2 SYGVKD. CDR3 length equals 17 residues. For the CDR3, the DNA is TGTGCCATCAGTGAGCAGGCAGCTCTTGGTAGCACCGGGGAGCTGTTTTTT. Encoded protein: CAISEQAALGSTGELFF.

The rearrangement joins TRBV5-1 to TRBJ1-2; D remains unclear. Germline V lookup: CDR1 SGHRS, CDR2 YFSETQ. V lost 0 bases to trimming and J lost 7 bases, with 10 bases between them. The CDR3 contains 13 residues. The CDR3 DNA reads as TGCGCCAGCAGCTTGGTAGGGTTGAGTGGCTACACCTTC. Translating gives CASSLVGLSGYTF.

The chain uses TRBV20-1 and TRBJ2-3; 9 bases are a match to TRBD2. The germline gives CDR1 DFQATT, CDR2 SNEGSKA (reference sequence). CDR3 size: 15 residues. Unmatched junction bases numbered 7, after V lost 1 base and J lost 5 bases. CDR3 in DNA: TGCAGTGCTAGAGTAGGCGGGGGGGCCAGAGATACGCAGTATTTT. Protein product: CSARVGGGARDTQYF.

The rearrangement uses TRBV12-5 and TRBJ2-5, with a possible D match to TRBD2 (6 bases). CDR3 length equals 14 residues. CDR1 and CDR2 (germline): LGHNT, FRNRAP. V lost 0 bases to trimming and J lost 1 base, with 6 bases between them. The DNA for the CDR3 is TGTGCTAGTGGTTTGGTGGGGGGCCAAGAGACCCAGTACTTC. Its protein product is CASGLVGGQETQYF. Full variable domain (missing parts from reference TRBV12-5 and TRBJ2-5): DARVTQTPRHKVTEMGQEVTMRCQPILGHNTVFWYRQTMMQGLELLAYFRNRAPLDDSGMPKDRFSAEMPDATLATLKIQPSEPRDSAVYFCASGLVGGQETQYFGPGTRLLVL.

This sequence joins TRBV2 and TRBJ1-2; D is uncertain. In germline, CDR1 is SNHLY, CDR2 FYNNEI. Deletions cut 5 bases from V and 6 bases from J, with 10 bases between. CDR3 size: 12 residues. The CDR3 DNA reads as TGTGCCAGCAGTTCGCTCCGCGATGGCTACACCTTC. Protein: CASSSLRDGYTF.

This chain links TRBV4-1 with TRBJ2-4; D remains unclear. V was clipped by 1 base and J by 3 bases, with 4 bases between them. CDR1 and CDR2 (germline): MGHRA, YSYEKL. The CDR3 is made up of 13 amino acids. The CDR3 here is CASSQGDKNIQYF. CDR3 sequence (DNA): TGCGCCAGCAGCCAAGGGGACAAAAACATTCAGTACTTC.